A single sample gave rise to the 5 T cell receptor beta chains below, sequenced in a study of blood T cell repertoires in COVID-19. The protocol was immunoSEQ multiplex PCR, while the TCRdb copy is restricted to in-frame clones and leaves out a portion. The sample records 68,000 or so clones, around 87% being singletons. Sequenced sample: peripheral blood. The receptors stem from a man aged 50 to 60 with active COVID-19.

The chain carries TRBV5-4 and TRBJ2-7; 9 nucleotides agree with TRBD2. CDR3 length equals 16 residues. Unmatched junction bases numbered 11, after V lost 7 bases and J lost 0 bases. The germline V gene has CDR1 SGHNT and CDR2 YYREEE (reference sequence). The CDR3 sequence: CASAWAGGPTSYEQYF. The CDR3 DNA follows: TGTGCCAGCGCCTGGGCGGGGGGGCCCACCTCCTACGAGCAGTACTTC.

The DNA of the CDR3 is TGTGCCCGCCTAAGACACGGCGTCTACTATGGCTACACCTTC. It yields the protein CARLRHGVYYGYTF. The chain carries TRBV7-9 and TRBJ1-2; D is ambiguous. The CDR3 contains 14 residues. The germline V gene encodes CDR1 SEHNR and CDR2 FQNEAQ (reference sequence). V was pared by 11 bases and J by 3 bases, with 19 bases between.

The chain couples TRBV24-1 to TRBJ2-3; 13 bases match TRBD2. Germline trimming cut 4 bases from V and 0 bases from J; bases unmatched to any gene: 6. Germline CDR1 reads KGHDR; CDR2 reads SFDVKD. CDR3 length: 18 residues. The CDR3 DNA reads TGTGCCACCAGTGACGGACTAGCGGGGGCCTCTAGCACAGATACGCAGTATTTT. Translating it yields CATSDGLAGASSTDTQYF.

The genes are TRBV30 and TRBJ1-5, with 7 bases fitting TRBD1. The V gene's germline CDR1 is GTSNPN and CDR2 SVGIG (reference sequence). Trimming removed 5 bases from V and 3 bases from J; junction bases left unmatched: 19. CDR3 length: 18 residues. The CDR3: CAWDSSNRKGQINQPQHF. The CDR3 DNA sequence: TGTGCCTGGGACTCATCTAATCGGAAGGGACAGATCAATCAGCCCCAGCATTTT.

This chain uses TRBV27 with TRBJ1-5, with 7 bases that match TRBD1. CDR1 MNHEY and CDR2 SMNVEV come from the germline V gene (reference sequence). CDR3 size: 17 residues. Losses at the gene ends were 0 bases for V and 4 bases for J; bases not matched to a gene: 9. In nucleotides, the CDR3 is TGTGCCAGCAGTTTATCAGGGGGCCCATACCAAAATCAGCCCCAGCATTTT. Translated: CASSLSGGPYQNQPQHF.